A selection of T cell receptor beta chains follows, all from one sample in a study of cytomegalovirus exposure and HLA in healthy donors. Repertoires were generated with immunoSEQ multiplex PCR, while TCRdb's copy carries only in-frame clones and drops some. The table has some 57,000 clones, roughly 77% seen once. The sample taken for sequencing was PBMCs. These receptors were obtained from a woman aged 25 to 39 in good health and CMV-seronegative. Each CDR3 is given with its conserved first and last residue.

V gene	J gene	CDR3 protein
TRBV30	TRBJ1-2	CAWSGWQGDGGYTF
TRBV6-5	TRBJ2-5	CASKRRQRGETQYF
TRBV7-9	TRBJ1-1	CASSSPRSRSTEAFF
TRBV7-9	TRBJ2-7	CSSSLTGARLNEQYF
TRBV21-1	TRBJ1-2	CASSKAGDRDYGYTF
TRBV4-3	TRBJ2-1	CASSQERLLNEQFF
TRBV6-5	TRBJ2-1	CASRGTSPYNEQFF
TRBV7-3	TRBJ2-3	CASSSGLAGGTDTQYF
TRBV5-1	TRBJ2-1	CASSLSLGARNEQFF
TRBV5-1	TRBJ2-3	CASSFYRGVSGRYSTDTQYF
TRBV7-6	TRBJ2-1	CASSFYVGRESYNEQFF
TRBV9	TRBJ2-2	CASSPRQGARAGGPFTGELFF
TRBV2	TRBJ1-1	CAGGTGALNTEAFF
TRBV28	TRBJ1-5	CASMRPPTGLSNQPQHF
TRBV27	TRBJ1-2	CASSLQGATYGYTF
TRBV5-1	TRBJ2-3	CASSSGDRSTDTQYF
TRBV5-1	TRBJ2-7	CASSPGTDIYEQYF
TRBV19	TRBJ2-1	CASRTSGSPNEQFF
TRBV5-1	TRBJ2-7	CASSLLRDRGYEQYF
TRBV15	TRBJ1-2	CATSRDWGRVGGYTF
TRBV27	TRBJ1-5	CASSPAWGGPRQPQHF
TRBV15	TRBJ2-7	CATSVGLRPDTNDYEQYF
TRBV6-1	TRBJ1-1	CAGTIGGPWNTEAFF
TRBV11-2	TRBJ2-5	CASSPRRLPEETQYF
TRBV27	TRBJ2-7	CASSFRGNSYEQYF
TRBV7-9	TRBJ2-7	CASSLQLGTSGRRYYEQYF